The sequence of this T cell receptor beta chain was determined in a study of shared clonotypes between healthy human individuals. In the naive CD8 group, cells lacked CD45RO and were positively selected for CCR7, so terminally differentiated effector memory CD45RA+ cells were left out. Measured with immunoSEQ multiplex PCR; TCRdb has only the in-frame clones, and not every one. This sample has around 2.1 million clones, with 85% to 95% found just once. The germline V gene has CDR1 SGDLS and CDR2 YYNGEE. After removal of 4 bases from V and 2 bases from J, the junction contained 8 bases not matched to a gene. The CDR3 is 15 residues long.

This chain uses TRBV9 with TRBJ2-7, with 8 bases identical to TRBD2. Sequenced: naive CD8+ T cells from PBMCs. This receptor was obtained from a man younger than 35 in good health. Some clones in this sample may be carry-over from other donors' samples. In nucleotides, the CDR3 is TGTGCCAGCAGCCCGGGGGGGGTCCCAGCCTACGAGCAGTACTTC. Residues: CASSPGGVPAYEQYF.